Each of the 8 T cell receptor beta chains below was sequenced from the same sample in a study of shared clonotypes between healthy human individuals. Data came from immunoSEQ multiplex PCR; TCRdb stores just in-frame clones and leaves some out. The sample carries 2 million to 2.5 million clones, less than 95% recorded once. The sequenced material came from naive CD4+ T cells from PBMCs. Indicated subset: CD45RA+ positively selected. The receptors derive from a man aged 18-30 years in good health. Some clones in this sample may be carry-over from other donors' samples.

Comment on this clone: Distinct nucleotide sequences in the sample also encode this CDR3. The chain has TRBV29-1 and TRBJ2-2, with D hard to call. Germline-derived CDR1 and CDR2 are SQVTM and ANQGSEA. The V end was cut by 5 bases, the J end by 1 base, with 5 bases between. The CDR3 totals 12 residues. As DNA, the CDR3 is TGCAGCGTTCAAGGGAACACCGGGGAGCTGTTTTTT. As protein: CSVQGNTGELFF.

V and J are TRBV27 and TRBJ1-1; no firm D call. The CDR3 extends over 14 amino acids. The V end was cut by 5 bases, the J end by 1 base, with 11 bases between. Germline V gives CDR1 MNHEY, CDR2 SMNVEV (reference sequence). The CDR3 DNA sequence: TGTGCCAGCAGTCCCATGTGGGCGAACACTGAAGCTTTCTTT. Encoded protein: CASSPMWANTEAFF.

V is TRBV7-2 and J is TRBJ1-4; D gene ambiguous. V lost 1 base to trimming and J lost 10 bases, with 7 bases between them. Germline CDR1 reads SGHTA; CDR2 reads FQGNSA. The CDR3 extends over 12 amino acids. In DNA, the CDR3 is TGTGCCAGCAGCTTAGACCCCGGAAAACTGTTTTTT. It yields the protein CASSLDPGKLFF.

The J gene is TRBJ1-3, the V gene TRBV11-1, with D unresolved. This CDR3 is built from 14 residues. V lost 5 bases and J lost 1, with 9 bases in between. Germline CDR1 and CDR2: SGHAT and FQDESV (reference sequence). This CDR3 is CASSRRSSGNTIYF. The CDR3 DNA sequence: TGTGCCAGCAGCCGCAGGTCTTCTGGAAACACCATATATTTT. Together with reference TRBV11-1 and TRBJ1-3, the CDR3 gives the full variable domain: EAEVAQSPRYKITEKSQAVAFWCDPISGHATLYWYRQILGQGPELLVQFQDESVVDDSQLPKDRFSAERLKGVDSTLKIQPAELGDSAMYLCASSRRSSGNTIYFGEGSWLTVV.

Only a few counts were recorded for this clone. The rearrangement links TRBV9 to TRBJ1-2, with D hard to call. The germline V gene has CDR1 SGDLS and CDR2 YYNGEE. The CDR3 is made up of 14 amino acids. The V end was cut by 2 bases, the J end by 2 bases, with 10 bases between. The CDR3 nucleotides are TGTGCCAGCAGCGTCAAAGGGTCGAACTATGGCTACACCTTC. Its protein product is CASSVKGSNYGYTF.

This clone was counted between two and nine times. The sample contains more than one DNA sequence encoding this CDR3. V is TRBV10-2 and J is TRBJ2-1; D unclear. CDR3 size: 12 residues. Trimming cost V 0 bases and J 4 bases, with 1 base left between them. Germline lookup yields CDR1 WSHSY and CDR2 SAAADI. CDR3 sequence: CASSESYNEQFF. CDR3 DNA sequence: TGCGCCAGCAGTGAGTCTTACAATGAGCAGTTCTTC.

This chain links TRBV6-6 with TRBJ2-7, with 7 bases that match TRBD2. Losses at the gene ends were 6 bases for V and 0 bases for J; bases not matched to a gene: 11. The CDR3 is 16 residues long. Germline CDR1 reads MNHNY; CDR2 reads SVGAGI (reference sequence). The CDR3 sequence is CASSPSSSGSSYEQYF. The CDR3 DNA is TGTGCCAGCAGCCCATCCTCTAGCGGAAGCTCCTACGAGCAGTACTTC.

The chain carries TRBV4-1 and TRBJ1-2; TRBD1 might be the D (5 bases). In germline, CDR1 is MGHRA, CDR2 YSYEKL. The length of the CDR3 is 18 residues. V gave up 0 bases and J gave up 4 bases, with 21 bases separating them. Here the CDR3 reads CASSQDGTPGRIIYGYTF. Written as DNA, the CDR3 is TGCGCCAGCAGCCAAGATGGGACCCCGGGACGGATCATCTATGGCTACACCTTC.